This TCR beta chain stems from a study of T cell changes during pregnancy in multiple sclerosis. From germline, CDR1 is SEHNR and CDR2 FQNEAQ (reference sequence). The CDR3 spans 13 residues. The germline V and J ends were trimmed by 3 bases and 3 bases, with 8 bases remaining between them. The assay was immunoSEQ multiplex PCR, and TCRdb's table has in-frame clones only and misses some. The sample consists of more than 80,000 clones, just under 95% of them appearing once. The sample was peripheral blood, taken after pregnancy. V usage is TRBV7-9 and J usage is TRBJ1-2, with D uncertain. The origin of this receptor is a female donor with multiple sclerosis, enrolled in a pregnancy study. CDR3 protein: CASSFGNYYGYTF. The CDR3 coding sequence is TGTGCCAGCAGCTTCGGGAACTACTATGGCTACACCTTC.